The T cell receptor beta chain under discussion was sequenced for a study of T cell clonotyping in hematopoietic cell transplantation. Clones were sequenced by immunoSEQ multiplex PCR, and TCRdb holds only the in-frame ones, with some missing. The repertoire has 15,000 to 20,000 clones, about 90% of them found once; the top ten carry around 5%. Concerning this clone itself: As yet, its antigen is unknown.

Study-wide points: Broader posttransplant TCR repertoire diversity was predicted by graft donor and pretransplant recipient Inverse Simpson Index values. At the given depth, recipient repertoires were over 97% de novo clonotypes.

This CDR3 comprises 14 residues. V shed 5 bases and J 7 bases; nucleotides not matched to a gene: 4. CDR1 is MNHEY, CDR2 SVGAGI, per germline. The sample taken for sequencing was peripheral blood mononuclear cells. The chain carries TRBV6-5 and TRBJ1-5; 11 bases are a match to TRBD1. The receptor was derived from a man aged 40-49 years in good health. Some clones in this sample may be carry-over from other donors' samples. CDR3 sequence reads: CASSMDRGHQPQHF. CDR3 sequence (DNA): TGTGCCAGCAGTATGGACAGGGGGCACCAGCCCCAGCATTTT.